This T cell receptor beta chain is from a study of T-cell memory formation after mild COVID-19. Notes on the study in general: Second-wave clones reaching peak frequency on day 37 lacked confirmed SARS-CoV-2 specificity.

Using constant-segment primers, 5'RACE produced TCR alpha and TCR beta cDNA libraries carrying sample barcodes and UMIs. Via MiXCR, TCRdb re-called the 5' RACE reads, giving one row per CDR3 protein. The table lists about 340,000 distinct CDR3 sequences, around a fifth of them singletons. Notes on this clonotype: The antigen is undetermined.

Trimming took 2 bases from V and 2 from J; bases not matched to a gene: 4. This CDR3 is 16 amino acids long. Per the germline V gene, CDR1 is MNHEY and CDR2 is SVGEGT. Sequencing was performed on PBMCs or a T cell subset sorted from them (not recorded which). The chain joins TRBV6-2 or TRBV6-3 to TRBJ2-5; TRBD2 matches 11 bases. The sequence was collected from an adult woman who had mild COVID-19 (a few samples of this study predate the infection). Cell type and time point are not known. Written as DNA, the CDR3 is TGTGCCAGCAGTTACACACTAGCGGGAGAACAAGAGACCCAGTACTTC. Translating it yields CASSYTLAGEQETQYF.